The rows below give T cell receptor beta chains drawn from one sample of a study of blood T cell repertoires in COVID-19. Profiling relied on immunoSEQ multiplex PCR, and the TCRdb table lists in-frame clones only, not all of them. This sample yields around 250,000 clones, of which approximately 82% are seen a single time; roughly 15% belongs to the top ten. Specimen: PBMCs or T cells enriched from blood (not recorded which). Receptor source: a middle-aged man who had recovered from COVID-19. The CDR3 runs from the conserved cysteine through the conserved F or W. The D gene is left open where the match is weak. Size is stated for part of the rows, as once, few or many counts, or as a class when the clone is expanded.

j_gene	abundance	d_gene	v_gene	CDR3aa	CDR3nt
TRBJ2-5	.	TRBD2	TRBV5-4	CASQWRLAGESETQYF	TGTGCCAGCCAATGGCGACTAGCGGGGGAGTCGGAGACCCAGTACTTC
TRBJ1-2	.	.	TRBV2	CASSPVRGAGGYTF	TGTGCCAGCAGCCCGGTGCGGGGGGCGGGTGGCTACACCTTC
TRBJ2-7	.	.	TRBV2	CASTAAASYTYEQYF	TGTGCCAGTACTGCAGCGGCCTCCTACACCTACGAGCAGTACTTC
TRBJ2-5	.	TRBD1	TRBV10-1	CASSVDRGTETQYF	TGCGCCAGCAGCGTGGACAGGGGGACGGAGACCCAGTACTTC
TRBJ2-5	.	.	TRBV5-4	CASSGKQGYQETQYF	TGTGCCAGCAGCGGAAAACAGGGATATCAAGAGACCCAGTACTTC
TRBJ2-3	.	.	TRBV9	CASSVVGNSDTQYF	TGTGCCAGCAGCGTAGTGGGCAATTCAGATACGCAGTATTTT
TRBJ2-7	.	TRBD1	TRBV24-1	CATASGQGTYEQYF	TGTGCCACCGCGTCGGGACAGGGAACCTACGAGCAGTACTTC
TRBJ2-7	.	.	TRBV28	CASSGDVRGYEQYF	TGTGCCAGCTCAGGGGACGTTCGGGGCTACGAGCAGTACTTC
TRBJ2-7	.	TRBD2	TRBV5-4	CASSPTSGGNSYEQYF	TGTGCCAGCAGCCCAACTAGCGGGGGGAACTCCTACGAGCAGTACTTC
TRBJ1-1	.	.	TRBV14	CASSAGINTEAFF	TGTGCCAGCAGCGCCGGGATCAACACTGAAGCTTTCTTT
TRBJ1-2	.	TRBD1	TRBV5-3	CARSSGTGSYGYTF	TGTGCCAGAAGCTCCGGGACAGGGAGCTATGGCTACACCTTC
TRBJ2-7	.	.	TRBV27	CASRGVSYEQYF	TGTGCCAGCAGAGGAGTCAGCTACGAGCAGTACTTC
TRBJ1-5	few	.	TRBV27	CASSRIGTNQPQHF	TGTGCCAGCAGTCGGATAGGGACAAATCAGCCCCAGCATTTT
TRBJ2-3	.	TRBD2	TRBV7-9	CASSSGLAQDTQYF	TGTGCCAGCAGCTCCGGACTAGCACAGGATACGCAGTATTTT
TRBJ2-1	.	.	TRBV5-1	CASSGFAGSSFF	TGCGCCAGCAGCGGATTTGCGGGAAGCTCGTTCTTC
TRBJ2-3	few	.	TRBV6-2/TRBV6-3	CASSRGPYTQYF	TGTGCCAGCAGCAGGGGTCCTTATACGCAGTATTTT
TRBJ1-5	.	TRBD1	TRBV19	CASSPLGQEKSGAQHF	TGTGCCAGCAGTCCCCTCGGACAGGAGAAATCAGGGGCCCAGCATTTT
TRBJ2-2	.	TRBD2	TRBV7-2	CASSFASGGAYTGELFF	TGTGCCAGCAGCTTCGCTAGCGGGGGGGCTTACACCGGGGAGCTGTTTTTT
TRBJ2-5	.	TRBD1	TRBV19	CASSIGGQVVETQYF	TGTGCCAGTAGTATAGGTGGACAGGTCGTTGAGACCCAGTACTTC
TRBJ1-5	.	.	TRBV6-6	CASSDRLVNQPQHF	TGTGCCAGCAGTGACCGACTTGTCAATCAGCCCCAGCATTTT
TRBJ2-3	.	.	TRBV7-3	CASSPLGGSPTDTQYF	TGTGCCAGCAGTCCATTAGGGGGAAGCCCCACAGATACGCAGTATTTT
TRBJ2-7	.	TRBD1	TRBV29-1	CSVEEYRGTGIYEQYF	TGCAGCGTTGAAGAATATAGGGGGACAGGGATCTACGAGCAGTACTTC
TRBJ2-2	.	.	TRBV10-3	CAISEPGTYTGELFF	TGTGCCATCAGTGAGCCCGGGACATACACCGGGGAGCTGTTTTTT
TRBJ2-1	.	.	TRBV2	CASRVGGNEQFF	TGTGCCAGCAGGGTGGGGGGCAATGAGCAGTTCTTC
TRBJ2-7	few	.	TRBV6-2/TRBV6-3	CASSYPETGYEQYF	TGTGCCAGCAGTTACCCCGAGACAGGCTACGAGCAGTACTTC
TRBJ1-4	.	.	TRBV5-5	CASSWRGNEKLFF	TGTGCCAGCAGCTGGAGGGGAAATGAAAAACTGTTTTTT
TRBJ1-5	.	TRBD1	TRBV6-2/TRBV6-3	CASSYPRQGAVQPQHF	TGTGCCAGCAGTTACCCACGACAGGGGGCGGTTCAGCCCCAGCATTTT
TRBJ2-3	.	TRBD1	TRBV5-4	CASSLAGGTSTDTQYF	TGTGCCAGCAGCTTGGCAGGGGGTACTAGCACAGATACGCAGTATTTT
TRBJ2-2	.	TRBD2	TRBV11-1	CASSLRRGGPGELFF	TGTGCCAGCAGCTTAAGACGGGGGGGCCCCGGGGAGCTGTTTTTT
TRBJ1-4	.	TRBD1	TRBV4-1	CASSQEQGRKLFF	TGCGCCAGCAGCCAAGAACAGGGGAGAAAACTGTTTTTT
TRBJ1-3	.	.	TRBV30	CAWGGRALSGNTIYF	TGTGCCTGGGGTGGCAGGGCCCTCTCTGGAAACACCATATATTTT
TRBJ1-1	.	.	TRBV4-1	CASSPIGGNTEAFF	TGCGCCAGCAGCCCGATAGGAGGTAACACTGAAGCTTTCTTT
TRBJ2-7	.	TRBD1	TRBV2	CASSGDRANSYEQYF	TGTGCCAGCAGTGGGGACAGGGCCAACTCCTACGAGCAGTACTTC
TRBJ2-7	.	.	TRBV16	CASSHRGSEQYF	TGTGCCAGCAGCCATAGGGGTTCCGAGCAGTACTTC
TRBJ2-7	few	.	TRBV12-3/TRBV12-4	CASSPTRPYEQYF	TGTGCCAGCAGTCCGACACGGCCCTACGAGCAGTACTTC
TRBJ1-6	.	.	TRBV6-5	CASSYSQGLGNSPLHF	TGTGCCAGCAGTTACTCGCAGGGGCTTGGCAATTCACCCCTCCACTTT
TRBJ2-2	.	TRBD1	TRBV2	CASSRPTGGWAGELFF	TGTGCCAGCAGTCGCCCGACAGGGGGCTGGGCCGGGGAGCTGTTTTTT
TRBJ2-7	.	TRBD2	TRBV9	CASSVRAGPTYEQYF	TGTGCCAGCAGCGTCCGAGCGGGGCCAACCTACGAGCAGTACTTC
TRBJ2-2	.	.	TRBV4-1	CASSQGQHTGELFF	TGCGCCAGCAGCCAAGGACAGCACACCGGGGAGCTGTTTTTT
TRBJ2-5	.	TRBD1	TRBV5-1	CASSLSGGHSQETQYF	TGCGCCAGCAGCTTGTCAGGGGGCCATAGCCAAGAGACCCAGTACTTC
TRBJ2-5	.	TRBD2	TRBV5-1	CAGSLSGNQETQYF	TGCGCCGGCTCCCTTAGCGGGAACCAAGAGACCCAGTACTTC
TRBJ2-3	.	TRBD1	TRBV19	CASRGQLPSTDTQYF	TGTGCCAGTAGGGGACAGCTTCCTAGCACAGATACGCAGTATTTT
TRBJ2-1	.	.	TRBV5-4	CASSLIRGMQFF	TGTGCCAGCAGCTTAATCCGGGGGATGCAGTTCTTC
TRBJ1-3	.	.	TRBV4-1	CASSQPFSGNTIYF	TGCGCCAGCAGCCAACCATTCTCTGGAAACACCATATATTTT
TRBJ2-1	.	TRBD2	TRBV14	CASSQVPGLGSYNEQFF	TGTGCCAGCAGCCAAGTCCCGGGACTAGGCTCCTACAATGAGCAGTTCTTC
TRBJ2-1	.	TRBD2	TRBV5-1	CASTTSGFYNEQFF	TGCGCCAGCACGACTAGCGGGTTCTACAATGAGCAGTTCTTC
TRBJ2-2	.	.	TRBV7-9	CASSPNRYSGNTGELFF	TGTGCCAGCAGCCCAAACCGTTACAGTGGGAACACCGGGGAGCTGTTTTTT
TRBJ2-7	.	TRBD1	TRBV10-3	CATRQGYEQYF	TGTGCCACCCGACAGGGTTACGAGCAGTACTTC
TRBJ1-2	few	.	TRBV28	CASSTTYNDGYTF	TGTGCCAGCAGTACCACTTATAACGATGGCTACACCTTC
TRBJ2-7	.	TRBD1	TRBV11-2	CASSLGQGGFYEQYF	TGTGCCAGCAGCTTGGGACAGGGGGGATTCTACGAGCAGTACTTC
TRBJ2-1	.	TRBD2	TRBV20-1	CSASRAGALYNEQFF	TGCAGTGCTAGTCGAGCGGGAGCCCTTTACAATGAGCAGTTCTTC
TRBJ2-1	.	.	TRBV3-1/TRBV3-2	CASSQLTLNEQFF	TGTGCCAGCAGCCAACTGACTCTCAATGAGCAGTTCTTC
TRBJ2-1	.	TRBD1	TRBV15	CATSDRDRVYNEQFF	TGTGCCACCAGCGACCGGGACAGGGTTTACAATGAGCAGTTCTTC
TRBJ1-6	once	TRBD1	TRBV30	CAWGTDYNSPLHF	TGTGCCTGGGGGACAGATTATAATTCACCCCTCCACTTT
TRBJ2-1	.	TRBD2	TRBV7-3	CASTDWLAGVGNEQFF	TGTGCCAGCACCGACTGGCTAGCGGGAGTTGGGAATGAGCAGTTCTTC
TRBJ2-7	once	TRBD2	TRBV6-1	CASSEFPSGRDEQYF	TGTGCCAGCAGTGAATTTCCCAGCGGGAGGGACGAGCAGTACTTC
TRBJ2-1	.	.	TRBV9	CASSKQGIDNEQFF	TGTGCCAGCAGCAAACAGGGTATCGATAATGAGCAGTTCTTC
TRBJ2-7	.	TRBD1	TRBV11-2	CASSLGAGGTKEQYF	TGTGCCAGCAGCTTAGGGGCAGGGGGTACTAAGGAGCAGTACTTC
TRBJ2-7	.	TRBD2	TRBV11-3	CASSLAGTSNEQYF	TGTGCCAGCAGCTTAGCCGGGACTAGCAACGAGCAGTACTTC